What follows are 5 T cell receptor beta chains derived from one specimen sequenced in a study of T cells in Graves' hyperthyroidism and ophthalmopathy. Regions amplified from RNA transcripts were the TCR beta CDR3 regions. The HTBI primer set was used in a first-round RT-PCR of the TCR CDR3. A single record per CDR3 protein comes from TCRdb applying MiXCR to the multiplex PCR reads. The sample records fewer than 900,000 distinct CDR3 sequences, around 20% being singletons. The specimen was blood. All receptors derive from a woman aged 45-65 years with Graves' hyperthyroidism that later progressed to Graves' ophthalmopathy.

This clonotype was picked up many times. The J gene is TRBJ1-2, the V gene TRBV20-1; D perhaps matches TRBD1 (6 bases). Germline V gene data show CDR1 as DFQATT and CDR2 as SNEGSKA (reference sequence). Trimming removed 6 bases at V and 4 bases at J, with 18 bases between. The CDR3 is 14 residues long. This CDR3 is CSAGDQGTSYGYTF. The CDR3 coding sequence is TGCAGTGCCGGTGACCAGGGGACGTCCTATGGCTACACCTTC.

V usage is TRBV4-1 and J usage is TRBJ1-4; 7 bases are a match to TRBD1. V gave up 3 bases and J gave up 7 bases; unmatched junction bases: 8. Germline V gene sequence: CDR1 MGHRA, CDR2 YSYEKL. There are 15 residues in the CDR3. The CDR3 coding sequence is TGCGCCAGCAGCCAGCAACAGGGGCGGAGTGAAAAACTGTTTTTT. Residues: CASSQQQGRSEKLFF.

Many counts were recorded for this clonotype. V is TRBV3-1 and J is TRBJ2-7; 13 bases line up with TRBD2. V lost 4 bases and J lost 3; bases outside the gene matches: 3. This CDR3 comprises 15 residues. CDR1 is LGHDT and CDR2 is YNNKEL in the germline V gene (reference sequence). CDR3 amino acids: CASSPGLAGVYEQYF. The CDR3 DNA is TGTGCCAGCAGCCCCGGACTAGCGGGGGTCTACGAGCAGTACTTC.

This clonotype appeared a few times. V gene TRBV19 combines with J gene TRBJ2-1; D perhaps matches TRBD1 (6 bases). Germline assignment: CDR1 LNHDA and CDR2 SQIVND (reference sequence). V lost 8 bases, J lost 7 bases, and 12 bases lay in between. The CDR3 sequence is 12 residues long. CDR3 coding DNA: TGTGCCAGTGGGTGGGGGCTAAATGAGCAGTTCTTC. Its translation is CASGWGLNEQFF.

This clonotype was observed a handful of times. V is TRBV20-1 and J is TRBJ2-1; 10 bases align to TRBD1. The CDR3 has 16 residues. Germline assignment: CDR1 DFQATT and CDR2 SNEGSKA (reference sequence). With 0 bases clipped from V and 4 bases from J, the junction kept 6 bases outside the gene matches. The CDR3 reads CSARDSRTGGYNEQFF. The CDR3 nucleotides read TGCAGTGCTAGAGATAGTCGGACAGGGGGATACAATGAGCAGTTCTTC.